The 18 T cell receptor beta chains below were found in one sample sequenced in a study of blood T cell repertoires in COVID-19. Method: immunoSEQ multiplex PCR; TCRdb's copy keeps in-frame clones and lacks some. This sample has 300,000 to 350,000 clones, with 70% to 90% found just once. Input material: PBMCs or T cells enriched from blood (not recorded which). The receptors derive from a man aged 25 to 45 who had recovered from COVID-19.

The chain recombines TRBV2 with TRBJ1-4; 8 nucleotides match TRBD1. CDR1 is SNHLY, CDR2 FYNNEI, per germline. The CDR3 length is 15 residues. Germline trimming cut 2 bases from V and 6 bases from J; bases unmatched to any gene: 5. CDR3 in amino acids: CASSEQQGGDEKLFF. The CDR3 DNA reads as TGTGCCAGCAGTGAACAACAGGGGGGGGATGAAAAACTGTTTTTT.

V is TRBV2 and J is TRBJ2-7, with D tentatively TRBD1 (6 bases). The V end lost 6 bases, the J end lost 0 bases, and 12 bases lay between the germline ends. Per germline, CDR1 SNHLY and CDR2 FYNNEI. The CDR3 is 14 residues long. This CDR3 is CASRETGSSYEQYF. The CDR3 DNA reads TGTGCCAGCAGGGAAACAGGGAGCTCCTACGAGCAGTACTTC.

The chain couples TRBV10-3 to TRBJ2-2; 11 positions agree with TRBD1. J lost 6 bases, V lost 10 bases, and 16 bases had no gene match. Looked up from germline, CDR1 is ENHRY and CDR2 is SYGVKD. The CDR3 runs to 17 residues. The CDR3 region is CATYQEEGTGGAGELFF. CDR3 sequence (DNA): TGTGCCACCTACCAGGAGGAAGGGACAGGGGGAGCCGGGGAGCTGTTTTTT.

Regarding this clone: The sample has other DNA sequences that encode this CDR3 too. This sequence joins TRBV7-2 and TRBJ2-1; the D gene is possibly TRBD1 (5 bases). Trimming took off 5 bases at V and 2 bases at J, with 10 bases between the two ends. CDR1 and CDR2 from the germline V gene are SGHTA and FQGNSA. This CDR3 region has 14 residues. The CDR3 protein is CASSPQGAYNEQFF. The DNA of the CDR3 is TGTGCCAGCAGCCCGCAGGGTGCCTACAATGAGCAGTTCTTC.

The chain has TRBV6-6 and TRBJ1-2; no clear D gene. V lost 2 bases to trimming and J lost 10 bases, with 11 bases between them. CDR1 and CDR2 from the germline V gene are MNHNY and SVGAGI (reference sequence). The CDR3 extends over 12 amino acids. CDR3 sequence reads: CASSYEAVDYTF. The CDR3 DNA is TGTGCCAGCAGTTACGAGGCGGTAGACTACACCTTC.

The V gene is TRBV6-2 or TRBV6-3, the J gene TRBJ1-6; D possibly corresponds to TRBD1 (5 bases). This CDR3 is built from 14 residues. The germline V gene has CDR1 MNHEY and CDR2 SVGEGT. Trimming took off 5 bases at V and 8 bases at J, with 13 bases between the two ends. CDR3 protein: CASSKGLHDSPLHF. In nucleotides, the CDR3 is TGTGCCAGCAGTAAGGGACTACACGATTCACCCCTCCACTTT.

This chain connects TRBV19 to TRBJ2-3, with D possibly being TRBD2 (6 bases). The CDR3 spans 14 residues. V was trimmed by 2 bases and J by 4 bases, leaving 10 bases between them. Germline V gives CDR1 LNHDA, CDR2 SQIVND (reference sequence). The CDR3 DNA sequence: TGTGCCAGTAGTATAACGGGACTTTCAGATACGCAGTATTTT. Amino acid sequence: CASSITGLSDTQYF.

V and J are TRBV27 and TRBJ2-5; 9 positions match TRBD2. Germline trimming cut 1 base from V and 5 bases from J; bases unmatched to any gene: 5. CDR1 and CDR2 (germline): MNHEY, SMNVEV (reference sequence). The CDR3 consists of 15 residues. The CDR3 loop reads CASSLFVAGEETQYF. In DNA form, the CDR3 reads TGTGCCAGCAGTTTATTCGTAGCGGGGGAGGAGACCCAGTACTTC.

The chain carries TRBV5-1 and TRBJ1-2, with 9 nucleotides matching TRBD1. From germline, CDR1 is SGHRS and CDR2 YFSETQ. Unmatched junction bases numbered 7, after V lost 3 bases and J lost 4 bases. The CDR3 spans 15 residues. As DNA, the CDR3 is TGCGCCAGCAGCTCTTCTTTGACAGGGGGCTATGGCTACACCTTC. Translated, it gives CASSSSLTGGYGYTF.

The V call is TRBV7-9, the J call TRBJ1-4; tentative D call: TRBD1 (6 bases). Germline CDR1 is SEHNR and CDR2 is FQNEAQ (reference sequence). The V end was cut by 3 bases, the J end by 3 bases, with 8 bases between. The CDR3 has 14 residues. The CDR3 bases are TGTGCCAGCAGCTTGGGGGCGGCTAATGAAAAACTGTTTTTT. The encoded protein is CASSLGAANEKLFF.

The rearrangement uses TRBV30 and TRBJ2-7; 7 bases map to TRBD1. The V segment lost 1 base and the J segment 13 bases; nucleotides outside the gene matches: 10. CDR1 and CDR2 from the germline V gene are GTSNPN and SVGIG (reference sequence). The CDR3 is 12 residues long. The CDR3 reads CAWSGDLQGKYF. The CDR3 DNA reads as TGTGCCTGGAGTGGGGATCTACAGGGGAAATACTTC.

The V and J genes are TRBV3-1 (or the pseudogene TRBV3-2) and TRBJ1-1; D call uncertain. This CDR3 contains 14 residues. V gave up 7 bases and J gave up 2 bases, with 14 bases separating them. Germline values: CDR1 LGHDT, CDR2 YNNKEL (reference sequence). This CDR3 is CASIPSRFNTEAFF. DNA of the CDR3: TGTGCCAGCATCCCATCCCGGTTTAACACTGAAGCTTTCTTT.

This clone occurred once. The gene calls are TRBV15 and TRBJ1-4; D is possibly TRBD1 (6 bases). Germline values: CDR1 LNHNV, CDR2 YYDKDF (reference sequence). V was shortened by 7 bases and J by 0 bases, with 12 bases between the two germline ends. The CDR3 has 15 residues. The CDR3 DNA sequence: TGTGCCACCACCACAGGGTTATCAACTAATGAAAAACTGTTTTTT. Encoded protein: CATTTGLSTNEKLFF.

J is TRBJ2-1 and V is TRBV5-1; D possibly corresponds to TRBD2 (5 bases). Trimming shortened V by 7 bases and J by 9 bases, and 17 bases separated the two germline ends. Germline lookup yields CDR1 SGHRS and CDR2 YFSETQ. CDR3 size: 13 residues. This CDR3 is CASSPLLGPEQFF. The CDR3, as DNA: TGCGCCAGCTCCCCCTTACTAGGCCCTGAGCAGTTCTTC.

This clone appeared once. The chain has TRBV7-3 and TRBJ2-5, with D uncertain. CDR3 length: 12 residues. CDR1 and CDR2 from the germline V gene are SGHTA and FQGTGA. Between the trimmed V and J ends, which lost 5 bases and 7 bases, there was a span of 11 bases. In nucleotides, the CDR3 is TGTGCCAGCAGCCAGAACCGCGGGACCCAGTACTTC. Translating it yields CASSQNRGTQYF.

The V call is TRBV5-1, the J call TRBJ2-7; 11 positions match TRBD1. CDR3 length: 16 amino acids. Per germline, CDR1 SGHRS and CDR2 YFSETQ. The trim removed 0 bases at V and 4 bases at J, leaving 6 bases unmatched. The chain's CDR3 is CASSLARTGGLYEQYF. CDR3 DNA: TGCGCCAGCAGCTTGGCTCGGACAGGGGGCTTGTACGAGCAGTACTTC.

The sample holds a few counts of this clone. The CDR3 DNA follows: TGTGCCAGCAGTTTAGGGGGGCGGCTGGAAGCTTTCTTT. Amino acids: CASSLGGRLEAFF. The gene calls are TRBV12-3 or TRBV12-4 and TRBJ1-1; D perhaps matches TRBD1 (6 bases). The germline V and J ends were trimmed by 1 base and 8 bases, with 11 bases remaining between them. The CDR3 covers 13 residues.

The V call is TRBV28, the J call TRBJ1-3; the D gene is possibly TRBD1 (6 bases). The V gene lost 9 bases and the J gene lost 0 bases, with 15 bases spanning the gap. Germline V CDR1 and CDR2: MDHEN, SYDVKM. The CDR3 spans 15 residues. The CDR3 coding sequence is TGTGCCAGTAGGGGGGGGACTAACTCTGGAAACACCATATATTTT. Protein product: CASRGGTNSGNTIYF.